This entry is about one T cell receptor beta chain. The antigen remains unidentified. Assay: immunoSEQ multiplex PCR; the TCRdb copy retains only in-frame clones and omits some. This sample has about 340,000 clones, with over 90% found just once. The time point: blood from clinic visit 5 months post-surgery; TSC patient then seizure free. Sequencing was limited to surgery cases with top T cell transcript signatures in brain tissue. The data derive from a study of brain T cells in children with intractable seizures. Whole-study results and caveats: Absence of clones before surgery may stem from lower sequencing depth.

This CDR3 region has 14 residues. CDR1 and CDR2 from the germline V gene are MGHDK and SYGVNS. Trimming left V 6 bases short and J 7 bases short, with 13 bases between. The chain has TRBV25-1 and TRBJ1-6; D not certain. The clonotype originates from a boy less than two years old with tuberous sclerosis and intractable seizures. The source material was peripheral blood, sampled 4 to 5 months after surgery. Here the CDR3 DNA reads TGTGCCAGCAGCCCTGCAAAGCTAAATTCACCCCTCCACTTT. Translation gives CASSPAKLNSPLHF. Variable domain in full (rest from reference TRBV25-1 and TRBJ1-6): EADIYQTPRYLVIGTGKKITLECSQTMGHDKMYWYQQDPGMELHLIHYSYGVNSTEKGDLSSESTVSRIRTEHFPLTLESARPSHTSQYLCASSPAKLNSPLHFGNGTRLTVT.